These T cell receptor beta chains were read from a single sample in a study of identical twins. TCRdb reanalysed the 5' RACE reads using MiXCR and keeps one entry per CDR3 protein. The table shows about 660,000 distinct CDR3 sequences, with 8.6% occurring only once. These data were also reused for a study on yellow fever vaccine responses in identical twins.

Sequences were obtained from PBMCs. These receptor sequences come from a woman between 18 and 29 years old in good health. CDR3s include the opening cysteine and the closing phenylalanine or tryptophan. The order of the fields is clone size, V gene, D gene, J gene, CDR3 DNA, CDR3 protein. D genes are given only for firm matches. Only some rows state a clone size, as once, few, many or a class for expanded clones.

many	TRBV3-1	NA	TRBJ2-1	TGTGCCAGCAGCCAAGATTTTCCCAATGAGCAGTTCTTC	CASSQDFPNEQFF
NA	TRBV3-1	NA	TRBJ2-7	TGTGCCAGCAGCCAAGATCTTGGGTACAGACACTACGAGCAGTACTTC	CASSQDLGYRHYEQYF
NA	TRBV27	NA	TRBJ2-5	TGTGCCAGCAGTACGACCGGGAAATATGGGGAGACCCAGTACTTC	CASSTTGKYGETQYF
few	TRBV5-1	TRBD1	TRBJ1-1	TGCGCCAGCAGGGCGGACAGGTTGGGTGAAGCTTTCTTT	CASRADRLGEAFF
NA	TRBV6-4	TRBD1	TRBJ1-2	TGTGCCAGCAGTGATCGTCAGGGGGCGGGTGGCTACACCTTC	CASSDRQGAGGYTF
few	TRBV9	TRBD2	TRBJ2-1	TGTGCCAGCAGCGTGACCGGGACTAGCACAGATGAGCAGTTCTTC	CASSVTGTSTDEQFF
NA	TRBV6-5	TRBD2	TRBJ2-7	TGTGCCAGCAGTTACTCGATAGGTAGCGGGGACTACGAGCAGTACTTC	CASSYSIGSGDYEQYF
few	TRBV5-1	NA	TRBJ2-5	TGCGCCAGCAGCTTGGCCTCCTCCGCGCTACAAGAGACCCAGTACTTC	CASSLASSALQETQYF
few	TRBV28	NA	TRBJ1-1	TGTGCCAGCAGTTTATTTAGGGTCTCTGAAGCTTTCTTT	CASSLFRVSEAFF
many	TRBV5-1	TRBD1	TRBJ2-1	TGCGCCAGCAGCGCGGGACAGGGTTTGAGGCAGTTCTTC	CASSAGQGLRQFF
many	TRBV12-3/TRBV12-4	TRBD2	TRBJ2-1	TGTGCCAGCAGTCTTAGCGGGAGAAGCAATGAGCAGTTCTTC	CASSLSGRSNEQFF
NA	TRBV29-1	NA	TRBJ1-1	TGCAGCGTTGAAGATGAAACGAACACTGAAGCTTTCTTT	CSVEDETNTEAFF
NA	TRBV6-1	TRBD1	TRBJ2-7	TGTGCCAGCAGACGACAGGGGGCGAATCCCCTCTACGAGCAGTACTTC	CASRRQGANPLYEQYF
many	TRBV4-3	NA	TRBJ2-7	TGCGCCAGCAGCCAGGTTCCAGGGATCTCCGAGCAGTACTTC	CASSQVPGISEQYF
many	TRBV4-2	NA	TRBJ2-7	TGTGCCAGCAGCCTAACAGGGCTTAGCTCCTACGAGCAGTACTTC	CASSLTGLSSYEQYF
many	TRBV14	NA	TRBJ2-7	TGTGCCAGCAGCCAAATGGACTCCCTGTACGAGCAGTACTTC	CASSQMDSLYEQYF
many	TRBV5-1	NA	TRBJ1-2	TGCGCCAGCAGCTTGGACCTTCTGGCAAATGGCTACACCTTC	CASSLDLLANGYTF
NA	TRBV7-2	TRBD2	TRBJ2-5	TGTGCCAGCAGGCTGACTAGCGGGGGGGCGTACCAAGAGACCCAGTACTTC	CASRLTSGGAYQETQYF
many	TRBV7-9	NA	TRBJ2-1	TGTGCCAGCAAGCTGTCCAGGGTCTACAATGAGCAGTTCTTC	CASKLSRVYNEQFF
few	TRBV5-1	TRBD2	TRBJ2-7	TGCGCCAGCAGCCTAACTAGCGGGAGGGGCCACGAGCAGTACTTC	CASSLTSGRGHEQYF
many	TRBV6-2/TRBV6-3	NA	TRBJ2-7	TGTGCCAGCAGTTACTCCCAGGGCTACTCCTACGAGCAGTACTTC	CASSYSQGYSYEQYF
few	TRBV9	NA	TRBJ2-2	TGTGCCAGCAGCTCCCGAGTGGTGGGGAGGAACACCGGGGAGCTGTTTTTT	CASSSRVVGRNTGELFF
few	TRBV7-2	TRBD2	TRBJ2-3	TGTGCCAGCAGCTTTCTAGCGGGAGTAACAGATACGCAGTATTTT	CASSFLAGVTDTQYF
NA	TRBV5-1	NA	TRBJ2-1	TGCGCCAGCAGCGGGGGGCCTTCGAATGAGCAGTTCTTC	CASSGGPSNEQFF
NA	TRBV3-1	NA	TRBJ2-7	TGTGCCAGCAGCCAAGAAGCCGGATTCGGCGAGCAGTACTTC	CASSQEAGFGEQYF
few	TRBV5-1	TRBD1	TRBJ2-3	TGCGCCAGCAGCTCACGCCGGGACAGGGTCAAAGAGGATACGCAGTATTTT	CASSSRRDRVKEDTQYF
few	TRBV30	TRBD2	TRBJ2-7	TGTGCCTGGAGTGCCAGCGGGAGCGCCTACGAGCAGTACTTC	CAWSASGSAYEQYF
NA	TRBV3-1	NA	TRBJ2-7	TGTGCCAGCAGCCAAGGGGATAAAAGAGTCGAGCAGTACTTC	CASSQGDKRVEQYF
NA	TRBV29-1	TRBD2	TRBJ2-3	TGCAGCGGACAATTAGCGGGATCGAGCACAGATACGCAGTATTTT	CSGQLAGSSTDTQYF
many	TRBV5-1	NA	TRBJ2-1	TGCGCCAGCAGCTTGGTAGAGGGGGTACACAATGAGCAGTTCTTC	CASSLVEGVHNEQFF